These T cell receptor beta chains were read from a single sample in a study of T-cell reconstitution after alpha-beta-depleted transplantation in children. Each CDR3 protein is one row after TCRdb ran MiXCR on the PCR reads. The repertoire includes around 300,000 distinct CDR3 sequences, over 7.5% of them detected once, and 9.1% sits in the top ten. This specimen was peripheral blood, taken 360 days after TCRalphabeta/CD19-depleted stem cell transplant. Receptor source: a female patient between 2 and 15 years old who had a stem cell transplant for Fanconi anemia, so the T cells may come from the graft donor. Both conserved end residues are part of each CDR3. D genes are given only for firm matches. Size is omitted from some rows. Given values are once, few, many or a class for expanded clones.

CDR3 DNA: TGCAGTGCTAGAGACCCCCGCTCGGGGGGTAGTTCTGAGCAGTTCTTC
CDR3 protein: CSARDPRSGGSSEQFF
D gene: TRBD2
clone size: few
J gene: TRBJ2-1
V gene: TRBV20-1

CDR3 DNA: TGTGCCAGCAGTCCCCGAATAGCGGGAAGAGAGACCCAGTACTTC
CDR3 protein: CASSPRIAGRETQYF
D gene: TRBD2
clone size: many
J gene: TRBJ2-5
V gene: TRBV12-3/TRBV12-4

CDR3 DNA: TGTGCCAGCAGGATCACAGGGGAAGATGGCTACACCTTC
CDR3 protein: CASRITGEDGYTF
D gene: TRBD1
clone size: few
J gene: TRBJ1-2
V gene: TRBV2

CDR3 DNA: TGCGCCAGCAGTGACGGGCTGTTAGCGGGAGGGGGGAACATTCAGTACTTC
CDR3 protein: CASSDGLLAGGGNIQYF
D gene: TRBD2
clone size: few
J gene: TRBJ2-4
V gene: TRBV10-2

CDR3 DNA: TGTGCCATCAGTGAGCGGACAGGGGAGTCACCCCTCCACTTT
CDR3 protein: CAISERTGESPLHF
D gene: TRBD1
clone size: many
J gene: TRBJ1-6
V gene: TRBV10-3

CDR3 DNA: TGTGCCAGCAGCCGCAGGGGTGAGACCCAGTACTTC
CDR3 protein: CASSRRGETQYF
D gene: .
clone size: .
J gene: TRBJ2-5
V gene: TRBV6-2/TRBV6-3

CDR3 DNA: TGTGCCAGCAGCGCGGACAGGACTAATGAAAAACTGTTTTTT
CDR3 protein: CASSADRTNEKLFF
D gene: TRBD1
clone size: few
J gene: TRBJ1-4
V gene: TRBV7-2

CDR3 DNA: TGTGCCAGCTCACCTGAGGGCTACACAGATACGCAGTATTTT
CDR3 protein: CASSPEGYTDTQYF
D gene: .
clone size: .
J gene: TRBJ2-3
V gene: TRBV18

CDR3 DNA: TGCAGTGCTAGAGTCCCTGCGGGGGGGCCGTGGGAGACCCAGTACTTC
CDR3 protein: CSARVPAGGPWETQYF
D gene: TRBD2
clone size: .
J gene: TRBJ2-5
V gene: TRBV20-1

CDR3 DNA: TGTGCCATAGGGACAATTTACAATGAGCAGTTCTTC
CDR3 protein: CAIGTIYNEQFF
D gene: .
clone size: many
J gene: TRBJ2-1
V gene: TRBV28